This T cell receptor (beta chain) derives from a study of T cells in Graves' hyperthyroidism and ophthalmopathy. Study-wide context: Before any treatment, at initial diagnosis, peripheral blood was collected.

RNA transcripts yielded amplified TCR beta CDR3 regions. In the first-round RT-PCR of the TCR CDR3, the HTBI primer set was used. TCRdb processed the multiplex PCR reads anew with MiXCR; each CDR3 protein has one entry. The table shows a few hundred thousand distinct CDR3 sequences, with more than 12% occurring only once. Investigators excluded patients with uncontrolled infection, other autoimmune disease, pregnancy or lactation. Germline-derived CDR1 and CDR2 are MDHEN and SYDVKM. The CDR3 sequence is 15 residues long. V dropped 7 bases and J dropped 2 bases, with 18 bases sitting between them. This clonotype was recorded at least ten times.

This sequence joins TRBV28 and TRBJ2-7; a possible D gene is TRBD1 (6 bases). Sequencing was carried out using blood. The TCR was taken from a woman aged 30 to 39 with Graves' ophthalmopathy. The CDR3 sequence is CASTPTGISPYEQYF. The CDR3 bases are TGTGCCAGCACCCCGACAGGTATTTCCCCCTACGAGCAGTACTTC.